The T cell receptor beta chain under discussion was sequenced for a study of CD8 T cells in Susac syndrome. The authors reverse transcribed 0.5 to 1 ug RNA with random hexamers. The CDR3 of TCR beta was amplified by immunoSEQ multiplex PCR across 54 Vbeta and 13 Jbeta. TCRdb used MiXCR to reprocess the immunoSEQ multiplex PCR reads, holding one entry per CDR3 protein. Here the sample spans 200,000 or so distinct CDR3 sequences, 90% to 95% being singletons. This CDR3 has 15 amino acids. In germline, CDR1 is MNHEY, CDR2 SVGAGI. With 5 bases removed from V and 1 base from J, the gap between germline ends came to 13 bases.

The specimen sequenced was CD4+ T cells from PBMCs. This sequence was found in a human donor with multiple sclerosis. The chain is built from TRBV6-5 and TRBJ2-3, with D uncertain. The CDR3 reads CASSTWAGGTDTQYF. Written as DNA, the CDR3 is TGTGCCAGCAGTACGTGGGCAGGAGGCACAGATACGCAGTATTTT.